The present T cell receptor (beta chain) was sequenced within a study of early stage breast cancer tumors. Regarding this clone: The antigen is not known.

About 17-50 mg of tumor tissue was diced per sample. Trimming removed 5 bases from V and 0 bases from J, with 20 bases in between. In germline, CDR1 is SEHNR, CDR2 FQNEAQ (reference sequence). The CDR3 sequence is 19 residues long. Study findings and constraints: Compared with adjacent normal breast tissue, tumors showed 2.5 to 3-fold greater T cell density and higher clonality. Enriched TCRB sequences shared across patients were mostly commonly generated sequences.

Produced via immunoSEQ multiplex PCR; TCRdb's table is partial and in-frame only. The table includes about 34,000 clones, 70% to 75% detected once. The clonotype comes from a person between 30 and 45 years old with breast cancer. The chain uses TRBV7-9 and TRBJ2-6; maybe TRBD2 (5 bases). Material: breast tumor tissue. This chain's CDR3 is CASSARWARESSGANVLTF. In DNA, the CDR3 is TGTGCCAGCAGCGCCAGGTGGGCTCGGGAAAGCTCTGGGGCCAACGTCCTGACTTTC.